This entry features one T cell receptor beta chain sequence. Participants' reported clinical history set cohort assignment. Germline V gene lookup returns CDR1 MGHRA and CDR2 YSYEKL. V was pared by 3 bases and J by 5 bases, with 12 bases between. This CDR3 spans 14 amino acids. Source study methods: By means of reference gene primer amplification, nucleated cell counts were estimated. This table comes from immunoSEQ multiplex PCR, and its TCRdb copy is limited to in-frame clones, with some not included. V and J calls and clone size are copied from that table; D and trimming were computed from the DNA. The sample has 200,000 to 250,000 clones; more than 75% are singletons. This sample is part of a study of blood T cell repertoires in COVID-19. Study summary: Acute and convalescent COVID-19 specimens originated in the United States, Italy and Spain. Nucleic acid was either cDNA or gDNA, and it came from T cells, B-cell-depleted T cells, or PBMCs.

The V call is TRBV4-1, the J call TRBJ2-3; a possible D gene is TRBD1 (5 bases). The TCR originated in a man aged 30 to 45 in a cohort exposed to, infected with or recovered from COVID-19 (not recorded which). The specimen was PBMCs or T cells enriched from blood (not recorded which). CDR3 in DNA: TGCGCCAGCAGCCAGCCGAAGCAGGGAGATACGCAGTATTTT. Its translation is CASSQPKQGDTQYF.